Below are 6 T cell receptor beta chains sequenced from a single sample in a study of T cell responses to AZD1222 COVID-19 vaccine. TCRdb keeps only in-frame clones here, not all; method: immunoSEQ multiplex PCR. The sample consists of about 120,000 clones, around nine tenths of them appearing once. This specimen consisted of peripheral blood, obtained on day 0 of AZD1222 vaccination. The origin of the receptors is an adult in good health.

The V call is TRBV18, the J call TRBJ2-1; perhaps TRBD1 as D (5 bases). V lost 2 bases, J lost 5 bases, and 10 bases lay in between. The CDR3 extends over 14 amino acids. Germline CDR1 and CDR2: KGHSH and LQKENI. CDR3 DNA: TGTGCCAGCTCACCAGGGGCGCTTGACAATGAGCAGTTCTTC. Translation gives CASSPGALDNEQFF.

This clone was recorded a few times. This chain links TRBV4-1 with TRBJ1-2; tentative D call: TRBD1 (6 bases). V was pared by 2 bases and J by 4 bases, with 17 bases between. Germline lookup yields CDR1 MGHRA and CDR2 YSYEKL. This CDR3 contains 16 residues. CDR3 sequence (DNA): TGCGCCAGCAGCCAAACTACAGGGTCCCCAGCCTATGGCTACACCTTC. Its translation: CASSQTTGSPAYGYTF.

The gene calls are TRBV7-9 and TRBJ2-7, with 9 bases that match TRBD1. The ends lost 4 bases at V and 0 bases at J; junction bases unmatched: 7. Per the germline V gene, CDR1 is SEHNR and CDR2 is FQNEAQ (reference sequence). The CDR3 contains 16 residues. The CDR3 reads CASSSPRDRVSYEQYF. CDR3 sequence (DNA): TGTGCCAGCAGCTCCCCACGGGACAGGGTCTCCTACGAGCAGTACTTC.

J is TRBJ1-5 and V is TRBV28; D perhaps matches TRBD1 (5 bases). The V end was cut by 7 bases, the J end by 0 bases, with 10 bases between. There are 14 residues in the CDR3. CDR1 is MDHEN and CDR2 is SYDVKM in the germline V gene. For the CDR3, the DNA is TGTGCCAGCACCCCTGACAGTAGCAATCAGCCCCAGCATTTT. It codes for CASTPDSSNQPQHF.

The chain carries TRBV6-1 and TRBJ1-1; D uncertain. Germline values: CDR1 MNHNS, CDR2 SASEGT. Trimming pared 2 bases from V and 0 bases from J, leaving 10 bases between. The length of the CDR3 is 15 residues. The CDR3 loop is CASSELIGMNTEAFF. CDR3 bases: TGTGCCAGCAGTGAATTAATAGGCATGAACACTGAAGCTTTCTTT.

A single count supports this clone. J is TRBJ1-4 and V is TRBV25-1; D perhaps matches TRBD1 (5 bases). The CDR3 has 14 residues. With 6 bases removed from V and 8 bases from J, the gap between germline ends came to 16 bases. CDR1 is MGHDK, CDR2 SYGVNS, per germline. For the CDR3, the DNA is TGTGCCAGCAGGCCCGCACAGGTTCGGGAAAAACTGTTTTTT. Its translation: CASRPAQVREKLFF.